The clone carrying this T cell receptor (beta chain) was observed at least ten times. Its specificity is unknown. Via MiXCR, TCRdb re-called the 5' RACE reads, giving one row per CDR3 protein. The sample lists some 900,000 distinct CDR3 sequences; over 9% were seen once. Germline values: CDR1 ENHRY, CDR2 SYGVKD. This CDR3 has 12 residues. V lost 6 bases, J lost 7 bases, and 10 bases lay in between. These data originate in a study of identical twins. General observations from the study: Among out-of-frame alpha sequences shared by twins, low generation probability occurred in excess. In cord blood, abundant beta clonotypes had fewer insertions; memory showed no trend. Twins' excess sharing was less marked for out-of-frame beta sequences.

These data were also reused for a study on yellow fever vaccine responses in identical twins.

Sequenced material: PBMCs. The receptor comes from a woman aged 18-29 years in good health. The J gene is TRBJ2-1, the V gene TRBV10-3, with a tentative D call TRBD2 (6 bases). The CDR3 spells CAISGSGNEQFF. The CDR3 DNA reads as TGTGCCATCAGCGGGAGCGGAAATGAGCAGTTCTTC.